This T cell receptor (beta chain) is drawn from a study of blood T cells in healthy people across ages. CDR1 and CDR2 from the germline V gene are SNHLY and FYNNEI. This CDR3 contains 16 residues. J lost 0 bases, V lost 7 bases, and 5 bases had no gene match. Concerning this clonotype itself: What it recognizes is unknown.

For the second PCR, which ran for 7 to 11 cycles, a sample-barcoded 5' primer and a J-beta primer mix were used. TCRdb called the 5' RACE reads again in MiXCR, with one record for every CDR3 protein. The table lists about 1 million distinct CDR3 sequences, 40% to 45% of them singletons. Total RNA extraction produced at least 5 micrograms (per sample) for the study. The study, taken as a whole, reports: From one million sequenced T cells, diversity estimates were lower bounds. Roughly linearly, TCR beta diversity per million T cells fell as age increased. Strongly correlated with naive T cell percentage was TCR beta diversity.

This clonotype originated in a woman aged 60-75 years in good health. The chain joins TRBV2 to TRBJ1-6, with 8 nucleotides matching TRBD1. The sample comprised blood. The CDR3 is CASITTGGSYNSPLHF. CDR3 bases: TGTGCCAGCATTACCACAGGGGGCTCCTATAATTCACCCCTCCACTTT.